The T cell receptor beta chain under discussion was sequenced for a study of OX40 agonist ivuxolimab in advanced cancers. This clone was seen a handful of times. This CDR3 is 12 amino acids long. Trimming took 5 bases from V and 6 from J, leaving 10 bases between them. The V gene's germline CDR1 is LNHDA and CDR2 SQIVND (reference sequence). Sequencing was performed with immunoSEQ multiplex PCR; in TCRdb, only in-frame clones are kept and a portion is missing. The table has 75,000 to 80,000 clones, about 85% seen once. The chain combines TRBV19 with TRBJ1-1; D is unresolved. The sample consisted of CD4+ or CD8+ T cells sorted from blood, taken in a trial of the OX40 agonist ivuxolimab. The receptor's source is an adult with an advanced solid tumor such as melanoma, head and neck, liver or kidney cancer. The CDR3 loop is CASSPEYAEAFF. In DNA form, the CDR3 reads TGTGCCAGTAGTCCCGAATACGCTGAAGCTTTCTTT. Full variable domain (outside the CDR3, taken from reference TRBV19 and TRBJ1-1): DGGITQSPKYLFRKEGQNVTLSCEQNLNHDAMYWYRQDPGQGLRLIYYSQIVNDFQKGDIAEGYSVSREKKESFPLTVTSAQKNPTAFYLCASSPEYAEAFFGQGTRLTVV.